This passage covers 32 T cell receptor beta chains from one sample sequenced in a study of blood T cell repertoires in COVID-19. The protocol was immunoSEQ multiplex PCR, while the TCRdb copy is restricted to in-frame clones and leaves out a portion. The repertoire holds 140,000 to 150,000 clones, with about 90% as singletons. Sequencing was performed on PBMCs or T cells enriched from blood (not recorded which). All receptors come from a man in his 60s who had recovered from COVID-19.

This sequence joins TRBV6-5 and TRBJ1-6, with TRBD1 as a possible D gene (5 bases). The CDR3 extends over 14 amino acids. V lost 6 bases, J lost 6 bases, and 12 bases lay in between. The V gene's germline CDR1 is MNHEY and CDR2 SVGAGI. This CDR3 reads CASSQGLSNSPLHF. CDR3 in DNA: TGTGCCAGCAGCCAGGGATTAAGTAATTCACCCCTCCACTTT.

The rearrangement links TRBV15 to TRBJ2-3; perhaps TRBD2 as D (5 bases). CDR1 is LNHNV and CDR2 is YYDKDF in the germline V gene (reference sequence). This CDR3 comprises 14 residues. Trimming took off 1 base at V and 8 bases at J, with 13 bases between the two ends. The CDR3 nucleotides are TGTGCCACCAGCAGAGGGTGGGATCGGGGTACGCAGTATTTT. This encodes CATSRGWDRGTQYF.

The chain links TRBV30 to TRBJ1-4; 10 bases match TRBD1. In germline, CDR1 is GTSNPN, CDR2 SVGIG (reference sequence). V dropped 3 bases and J dropped 7; count of bases not matched to a gene: 8. CDR3 size: 15 residues. The CDR3 DNA reads as TGTGCCTGGAGCATACCGGGACAGGGGCTTGAAAAACTGTTTTTT. Protein product: CAWSIPGQGLEKLFF.

V gene TRBV7-2 combines with J gene TRBJ1-6, with D tentatively TRBD1 (6 bases). V was cut by 2 bases and J by 7 bases, with 12 bases left in between. This CDR3 region has 15 residues. Germline-derived CDR1 and CDR2 are SGHTA and FQGNSA. The CDR3 reads CASSLRQALNSPLHF. In DNA, the CDR3 is TGTGCCAGCAGCTTAAGACAGGCCCTCAATTCACCCCTCCACTTT.

V and J are TRBV10-1 and TRBJ1-1; 8 nucleotides line up with TRBD1. The CDR3 spans 15 residues. Germline V gene data show CDR1 as WNHNN and CDR2 as SYGVQD (reference sequence). Trimming removed 2 bases from V and 4 bases from J; junction bases left unmatched: 6. DNA of the CDR3: TGCGCCAGCAGTGAGCTCCACAGGGGGAGCACTGAAGCTTTCTTT. Translating it yields CASSELHRGSTEAFF.

CDR3 region: CASSGEDRGFSGANVLTF. CDR3 coding DNA: TGTGCCAGCAGTGGGGAGGACAGGGGGTTCTCTGGGGCCAACGTCCTGACTTTC. The chain joins TRBV27 to TRBJ2-6; 10 positions agree with TRBD1. CDR1 is MNHEY and CDR2 is SMNVEV in the germline V gene (reference sequence). CDR3 size: 18 residues. The V gene end was trimmed by 5 bases and the J gene end by 0 bases; junction bases not matched to a gene: 7.

This clone has only a few counts. The chain uses TRBV7-9 and TRBJ2-3, with D uncertain. The CDR3 has 15 amino acids. Germline CDR1 is SEHNR and CDR2 is FQNEAQ (reference sequence). V was pared by 5 bases and J by 0 bases, with 12 bases between. DNA of the CDR3: TGTGCCAGCAGCCTTCGACAAGCTAGCACAGATACGCAGTATTTT. Its translation is CASSLRQASTDTQYF.

This chain links TRBV7-6 with TRBJ1-5; the D gene is possibly TRBD1 (6 bases). V lost 1 base and J lost 3, with 16 bases in between. Germline assignment: CDR1 SGHVS and CDR2 FNYEAQ. The CDR3 extends over 17 amino acids. CDR3 amino acids: CASSLGGGIEPNQPQHF. The CDR3 DNA follows: TGTGCCAGCAGCTTAGGAGGGGGTATAGAACCCAATCAGCCCCAGCATTTT.

The chain recombines TRBV5-5 with TRBJ1-1; weak D call: TRBD1 (6 bases). Germline CDR1 reads SGHKS; CDR2 reads YYEKEE (reference sequence). The CDR3 consists of 13 residues. Trimming left V 5 bases short and J 5 bases short, with 13 bases between. The CDR3 coding sequence is TGTGCCAGCAGTCCGCAGGGGAGAACTGAAGCTTTCTTT. It specifies CASSPQGRTEAFF.

In this sample, this clone turned up a few times. The chain uses TRBV5-4 and TRBJ2-3, with 14 nucleotides matching TRBD2. The CDR3 length is 16 residues. J lost 3 bases, V lost 0 bases, and 0 bases had no gene match. CDR1 and CDR2 (germline): SGHNT, YYREEE (reference sequence). The CDR3 loop is CASSLGTSGRTDTQYF. The CDR3 DNA sequence: TGTGCCAGCAGCTTGGGGACTAGCGGGAGGACAGATACGCAGTATTTT.

V usage is TRBV28 and J usage is TRBJ1-2, with 12 bases matching TRBD1. V dropped 1 base and J dropped 6; count of bases not matched to a gene: 6. The CDR3 runs to 16 residues. CDR1 MDHEN and CDR2 SYDVKM come from the germline V gene. The CDR3 loop reads CASSLFWDRGRHGYTF. The CDR3 DNA sequence: TGTGCCAGCAGTTTATTCTGGGACAGGGGGCGCCATGGCTACACCTTC.

CDR3 protein: CASSPGGAWGYTF. The CDR3 nucleotides read TGTGCCAGCAGTCCAGGTGGGGCTTGGGGCTACACCTTC. The chain recombines TRBV28 with TRBJ1-2; tentatively, D is TRBD1 (5 bases). CDR1 is MDHEN and CDR2 is SYDVKM in the germline V gene. V was pared by 5 bases and J by 8 bases, with 15 bases between. The CDR3 extends over 13 amino acids.

This clone was observed a handful of times. The chain recombines TRBV2 with TRBJ2-2; no definite D call. The CDR3 has 13 residues. Looked up from germline, CDR1 is SNHLY and CDR2 is FYNNEI. V shed 2 bases and J shed 5 bases, with 6 bases lying between them. DNA of the CDR3: TGTGCCAGCAGTGAATACGGTACCGGGGAGCTGTTTTTT. It encodes CASSEYGTGELFF.

The V and J genes are TRBV9 and TRBJ2-7; 11 nucleotides align to TRBD2. V gave up 0 bases and J gave up 7 bases; unmatched junction bases: 9. CDR3 length: 16 residues. Germline V gene data show CDR1 as SGDLS and CDR2 as YYNGEE. CDR3 protein: CASSVVGSGRAAEQYF. As DNA, the CDR3 is TGTGCCAGCAGCGTAGTCGGTAGCGGGAGGGCCGCGGAGCAGTACTTC.

The table lists this clone with a count of one. J is TRBJ1-5 and V is TRBV19, with a weak D call TRBD1 (6 bases). Germline CDR1 reads LNHDA; CDR2 reads SQIVND (reference sequence). Trimming cost V 4 bases and J 1 base, with 14 bases left between them. The CDR3 length is 16 residues. This chain's CDR3 is CASSNLQGLSNQPQHF. The DNA of the CDR3 is TGTGCCAGTAGTAATCTACAGGGTTTGAGCAATCAGCCCCAGCATTTT.

The rearrangement joins TRBV3-1 (or the pseudogene TRBV3-2) to TRBJ2-1, with 16 positions matching TRBD2. Losses at the gene ends were 4 bases for V and 2 bases for J; bases not matched to a gene: 11. Germline V gene data show CDR1 as LGHDT and CDR2 as YNNKEL (reference sequence). This CDR3 region has 20 residues. CDR3 in amino acids: CASSLYPGLAGGRAYNEQFF. The DNA for the CDR3 is TGTGCCAGCAGCCTCTACCCGGGACTAGCGGGGGGGCGGGCCTACAATGAGCAGTTCTTC.

The V call is TRBV28, the J call TRBJ2-3, with D hard to call. Germline CDR1 reads MDHEN; CDR2 reads SYDVKM. The CDR3 totals 16 residues. Trimming pared 0 bases from V and 0 bases from J, leaving 10 bases between. CDR3 protein: CASSLWGDPSTDTQYF. The CDR3 DNA is TGTGCCAGCAGTTTATGGGGCGACCCTAGCACAGATACGCAGTATTTT.

This chain links TRBV28 with TRBJ1-3; D perhaps matches TRBD1 (5 bases). V dropped 8 bases and J dropped 1 base, with 15 bases sitting between them. The length of the CDR3 is 15 residues. Germline V gene sequence: CDR1 MDHEN, CDR2 SYDVKM. The CDR3 sequence is CASRKPGFSGNTIYF. CDR3 coding DNA: TGTGCCAGCCGAAAACCAGGGTTTTCTGGAAACACCATATATTTT. Based on the CDR3 plus reference TRBV28 and TRBJ1-3, the full variable domain is DVKVTQSSRYLVKRTGEKVFLECVQDMDHENMFWYRQDPGLGLRLIYFSYDVKMKEKGDIPEGYSVSREKKERFSLILESASTNQTSMYLCASRKPGFSGNTIYFGEGSWLTVV.

This chain uses TRBV12-3 or TRBV12-4 with TRBJ2-1; TRBD1 is a possible D gene (5 bases). The CDR3 extends over 13 amino acids. The ends were cut back, 8 bases at V and 0 bases at J, with 8 bases in the middle. The CDR3 bases are TGTGCCAGCTACAGGAGCTCCTACAATGAGCAGTTCTTC. It encodes CASYRSSYNEQFF.

J is TRBJ1-4 and V is TRBV14; 7 bases line up with TRBD1. Germline V CDR1 and CDR2: SGHDN, FVKESK. The trim removed 4 bases at V and 13 bases at J, leaving 9 bases unmatched. This CDR3 has 13 residues. CDR3 in amino acids: CASSPLDGTVLFF. The CDR3 nucleotides read TGTGCCAGCAGCCCATTAGACGGGACAGTACTGTTTTTT.

Only a few counts were recorded for this clone. The chain is built from TRBV29-1 and TRBJ1-6; no reliable D call. The CDR3 has 13 amino acids. The V gene's germline CDR1 is SQVTM and CDR2 ANQGSEA. The V gene lost 4 bases and the J gene lost 7 bases, with 11 bases spanning the gap. Here the CDR3 reads CSVVRQQNSPLHF. The CDR3 DNA reads TGCAGCGTTGTGCGGCAGCAAAATTCACCCCTCCACTTT.

This clone was seen a few times. The chain combines TRBV4-2 with TRBJ1-1; 9 bases align to TRBD1. After removal of 2 bases from V and 6 bases from J, the junction contained 7 bases not matched to a gene. The CDR3 has 15 amino acids. Germline V gene data show CDR1 as LGHNA and CDR2 as YNFKEQ. The chain's CDR3 is CASSQSTGGGSEAFF. As DNA, the CDR3 is TGTGCCAGCAGCCAATCAACAGGGGGCGGATCTGAAGCTTTCTTT.

This chain links TRBV5-8 with TRBJ1-4; the D gene is possibly TRBD1 (5 bases). Germline CDR1 and CDR2: SGHTS and YDEGEE. CDR3 length: 16 residues. V shed 4 bases and J shed 6 bases, with 19 bases lying between them. CDR3 nucleotides: TGTGCCAGCAGCCTGCTGGGCGGGGGAGCTCATGAAAAACTGTTTTTT. Its protein product is CASSLLGGGAHEKLFF.

This clone has just a few counts. V is TRBV28 and J is TRBJ2-1; no clear D gene. The V end was cut by 2 bases, the J end by 7 bases, with 12 bases between. This CDR3 comprises 14 residues. The germline V gene has CDR1 MDHEN and CDR2 SYDVKM. CDR3 in amino acids: CASSLTVGWNEQFF. CDR3 DNA sequence: TGTGCCAGCAGTTTAACAGTTGGATGGAATGAGCAGTTCTTC.

The rearrangement joins TRBV11-2 to TRBJ2-1, with 8 bases that match TRBD2. Germline CDR1 is SGHAT and CDR2 is FQNNGV. The CDR3 is made up of 15 amino acids. V gave up 6 bases and J gave up 0 bases; unmatched junction bases: 4. CDR3 nucleotides: TGTGCCAGCAGGTTAAGCGGGAGCTCCTACAATGAGCAGTTCTTC. This codes for CASRLSGSSYNEQFF.

For this clone: Because the CDR3's place on the DNA is in doubt, the DNA is left out and the CDR3 is given as listed by TCRdb. The chain joins TRBV2 to TRBJ1-5; the table assigns TRBD1, which was not confirmed against the DNA. The CDR3 extends over 14 residues, inclusive of both ends. The V gene's germline CDR1 is SNHLY and CDR2 FYNNEI. The CDR3 sequence is CASSVGQGARASIF.

V is TRBV3-1 (or the pseudogene TRBV3-2) and J is TRBJ2-7, with TRBD1 identical over 9 bases. This CDR3 is built from 17 residues. Trimming at V came to 5 bases and at J to 0 bases, leaving 11 bases not matched to a gene. Per the germline V gene, CDR1 is LGHDT and CDR2 is YNNKEL (reference sequence). CDR3 sequence: CASSSGTGTFSSYEQYF. The CDR3 bases are TGTGCCAGCAGCTCCGGGACAGGGACTTTTAGCTCCTACGAGCAGTACTTC.

The chain couples TRBV7-9 to TRBJ2-1, with D uncertain. V was cut by 1 base and J by 10 bases, with 8 bases left in between. The CDR3 is 12 amino acids. Germline CDR1 and CDR2: SEHNR and FQNEAQ (reference sequence). The DNA for the CDR3 is TGTGCCAGCAGCTTAGGAGCACAGGAGCAGTTCTTC. Protein product: CASSLGAQEQFF.

The rearrangement joins TRBV28 to TRBJ1-1; D is ambiguous. V gave up 7 bases and J gave up 1 base, with 19 bases separating them. This CDR3 has 16 amino acids. Looked up from germline, CDR1 is MDHEN and CDR2 is SYDVKM. CDR3 nucleotide sequence: TGTGCCAGCAATCAAAACTCCATTCGATCGAACACTGAAGCTTTCTTT. Translating gives CASNQNSIRSNTEAFF.

This clone was observed a handful of times. The rearrangement links TRBV28 to TRBJ2-7; 9 bases agree with TRBD2. V was clipped by 3 bases and J by 2 bases; unmatched bases: 5. CDR1 and CDR2 (germline): MDHEN, SYDVKM. The CDR3 covers 15 residues. CDR3 protein: CASSFPLAGTYEQYF. The CDR3 DNA sequence: TGTGCCAGCAGTTTTCCTCTAGCGGGGACCTACGAGCAGTACTTC.

The V call is TRBV30, the J call TRBJ2-1; no definite D call. The CDR3 totals 17 residues. Germline V gives CDR1 GTSNPN, CDR2 SVGIG (reference sequence). V was trimmed by 0 bases and J by 0 bases, leaving 15 bases between them. The DNA of the CDR3 is TGTGCCTGGAGTGTACATGTGAGGTACGGCTCCTACAATGAGCAGTTCTTC. Protein: CAWSVHVRYGSYNEQFF.

Comments on this clone: Relative to the germline gene, one junction end is altered; a read error may explain this. This chain links TRBV5-4 with TRBJ1-5; 9 bases map to TRBD1. From germline, CDR1 is SGHNT and CDR2 YYREEE (reference sequence). This CDR3 has 12 residues. This chain's CDR3 is CASSLPWDRANF. The CDR3 DNA reads as TGTGCCAGCAGCTTGCCTTGGGACAGGGCGAATTTT.